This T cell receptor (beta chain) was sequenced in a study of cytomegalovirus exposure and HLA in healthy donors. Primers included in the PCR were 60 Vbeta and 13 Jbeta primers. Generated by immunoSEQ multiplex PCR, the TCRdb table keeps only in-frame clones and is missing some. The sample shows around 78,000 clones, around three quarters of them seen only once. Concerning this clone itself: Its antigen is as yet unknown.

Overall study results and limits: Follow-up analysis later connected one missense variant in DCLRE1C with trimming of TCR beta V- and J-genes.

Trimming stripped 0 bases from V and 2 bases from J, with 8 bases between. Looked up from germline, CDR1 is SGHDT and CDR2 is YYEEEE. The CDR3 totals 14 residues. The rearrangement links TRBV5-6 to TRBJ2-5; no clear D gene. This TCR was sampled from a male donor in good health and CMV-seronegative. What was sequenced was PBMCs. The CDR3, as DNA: TGTGCCAGCAGCTTGGATACCACACAAGAGACCCAGTACTTC. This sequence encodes CASSLDTTQETQYF.